One sample yielded the 21 T cell receptor beta chains listed below, sequenced in a study of shared clonotypes between healthy human individuals. Data came from immunoSEQ multiplex PCR; TCRdb stores just in-frame clones and leaves some out. The top ten hold nearly 0.065% of the sample, which has under 600,000 clones, 95% to 96% seen once. Sequencing input: naive CD4+ T cells sorted from blood. Subset given: CD45RA+ positively selected. The receptors were gathered from a woman aged 25 to 45 in good health.

The chain carries TRBV4-1 and TRBJ1-4; D is undetermined. Germline values: CDR1 MGHRA, CDR2 YSYEKL. The germline V and J ends were trimmed by 1 base and 7 bases, with 7 bases remaining between them. CDR3 length: 13 residues. CDR3 sequence reads: CASSQVNGEKLFF. CDR3 coding DNA: TGCGCCAGCAGCCAAGTTAATGGTGAAAAACTGTTTTTT.

This clone was recorded once. This chain's CDR3 is CAISESPSSSYEQYF. The CDR3 DNA sequence: TGTGCCATCAGTGAGTCCCCTAGCAGCTCCTACGAGCAGTACTTC. The chain employs TRBV10-3 and TRBJ2-7, with D perhaps TRBD2 (5 bases). This CDR3 comprises 15 residues. Germline values: CDR1 ENHRY, CDR2 SYGVKD. Trimming took off 0 bases at V and 0 bases at J, with 9 bases between the two ends.

This chain joins TRBV5-5 and TRBJ1-3, with a tentative D call TRBD1 (5 bases). The V and J ends lost 2 bases and 4 bases respectively, with 13 bases between them. Germline V gene data show CDR1 as SGHKS and CDR2 as YYEKEE (reference sequence). There are 15 residues in the CDR3. The CDR3 region is CASSLHWGEGNTIYF. As DNA, the CDR3 is TGTGCCAGCAGCTTACACTGGGGGGAAGGAAACACCATATATTTT.

V is TRBV6-6 and J is TRBJ2-1, with a weak D call TRBD2 (7 bases). The germline V and J ends were trimmed by 6 bases and 0 bases, with 15 bases remaining between them. The CDR3 covers 16 residues. The germline CDR1 and CDR2 sequences are MNHNY and SVGAGI (reference sequence). The CDR3 DNA reads as TGTGCCAGCAGGCGTGAGGGGGGGAGCTCCTACAATGAGCAGTTCTTC. Protein sequence: CASRREGGSSYNEQFF.

The chain carries TRBV14 and TRBJ2-1; 9 bases are shared with TRBD1. Unmatched junction bases numbered 4, after V lost 1 base and J lost 6 bases. The CDR3 totals 15 residues. Looked up from germline, CDR1 is SGHDN and CDR2 is FVKESK. The DNA for the CDR3 is TGTGCCAGCAGCCAAGTAGGGACAGGGCGCAATGAGCAGTTCTTC. Protein: CASSQVGTGRNEQFF. The full variable domain, with the rest looked up from reference TRBV14 and TRBJ2-1, is EAGVTQFPSHSVIEKGQTVTLRCDPISGHDNLYWYRRVMGKEIKFLLHFVKESKQDESGMPNNRFLAERTGGTYSTLKVQPAELEDSGVYFCASSQVGTGRNEQFFGPGTRLTVL.

The chain combines TRBV11-3 with TRBJ1-3; no firm D call. CDR1 and CDR2 (germline): SGHNT, YENEEA. The CDR3 is 14 amino acids. Between the trimmed V and J ends, which lost 0 bases and 1 base, there was a span of 4 bases. CDR3 DNA: TGTGCCAGCAGCTTAGAGGGGTCTGGAAACACCATATATTTT. Protein product: CASSLEGSGNTIYF.

The chain has TRBV18 and TRBJ2-1, with a weak D call TRBD2 (5 bases). The length of the CDR3 is 15 residues. Germline V gives CDR1 KGHSH, CDR2 LQKENI. Trimming left V 4 bases short and J 7 bases short, with 17 bases between. The CDR3 region is CASSLTTTRRNEQFF. The CDR3 DNA is TGTGCCAGCTCACTTACGACTACCCGTCGAAATGAGCAGTTCTTC.

This clone was observed once. The V gene is TRBV6-5, the J gene TRBJ1-3; D is uncertain. The CDR3 runs 14 residues. The germline V gene has CDR1 MNHEY and CDR2 SVGAGI. V lost 2 bases to trimming and J lost 1 base, with 6 bases between them. This chain's CDR3 is CASSYDGSGNTIYF. CDR3 bases: TGTGCCAGCAGTTACGATGGGTCTGGAAACACCATATATTTT.

In its sample, this clone was seen once. The J gene is TRBJ2-1, the V gene TRBV25-1; D gene uncertain. The V gene's germline CDR1 is MGHDK and CDR2 SYGVNS. Between the trimmed V and J ends, which lost 3 bases and 5 bases, there was a span of 8 bases. CDR3 length: 13 residues. The CDR3 here is CASSDGQNNEQFF. The CDR3 DNA reads TGTGCCAGCAGTGACGGGCAAAACAATGAGCAGTTCTTC.

The chain is built from TRBV28 and TRBJ1-3, with D possibly matching TRBD1 (6 bases). V lost 4 bases and J lost 0, with 13 bases in between. Germline lookup yields CDR1 MDHEN and CDR2 SYDVKM. The CDR3 has 16 amino acids. The CDR3 reads CASSSAGHSSGNTIYF. The CDR3 DNA reads as TGTGCCAGCAGTTCGGCGGGACATAGCTCTGGAAACACCATATATTTT.

The chain employs TRBV28 and TRBJ2-2; D is unclear. The V end lost 1 base, the J end lost 5 bases, and 5 bases lay between the germline ends. The CDR3 covers 13 residues. In germline, CDR1 is MDHEN, CDR2 SYDVKM. The CDR3 nucleotides read TGTGCCAGCAGTTTATTAGGTACCGGGGAGCTGTTTTTT. Protein product: CASSLLGTGELFF.

The rearrangement uses TRBV7-9 and TRBJ2-2, with 11 bases fitting TRBD2. The trim removed 4 bases at V and 1 base at J, leaving 2 bases unmatched. The V gene's germline CDR1 is SEHNR and CDR2 FQNEAQ (reference sequence). The CDR3 is made up of 16 amino acids. CDR3 loop: CASSSGTSGNTGELFF. CDR3 coding DNA: TGTGCCAGCAGCTCCGGGACTAGCGGGAACACCGGGGAGCTGTTTTTT.

V is TRBV11-2 and J is TRBJ1-5; 8 positions agree with TRBD1. In germline, CDR1 is SGHAT, CDR2 FQNNGV. Trimming cost V 5 bases and J 6 bases; bases outside gene matches: 9. The CDR3 runs to 15 residues. The DNA of the CDR3 is TGTGCCAGCAGCCGGGACAGGAGCTCAGGTCAGCCCCAGCATTTT. Protein product: CASSRDRSSGQPQHF.

The V gene is TRBV5-1, the J gene TRBJ2-7; D remains unclear. This CDR3 has 14 amino acids. Deletions cut 0 bases from V and 3 bases from J, with 10 bases between. Germline CDR1 and CDR2: SGHRS and YFSETQ. CDR3 region: CASSLVSWDYEQYF. The CDR3 DNA follows: TGCGCCAGCAGCTTGGTGAGTTGGGACTACGAGCAGTACTTC.

The J gene is TRBJ2-3, the V gene TRBV4-1, with D possibly TRBD2 on 6 matching bases. Per germline, CDR1 MGHRA and CDR2 YSYEKL. This CDR3 has 15 amino acids. V dropped 3 bases and J dropped 4 bases, with 14 bases sitting between them. CDR3 region: CASSQPWRGPDTQYF. The CDR3 region has the DNA TGCGCCAGCAGCCAGCCCTGGAGGGGCCCAGATACGCAGTATTTT.

The DNA for the CDR3 is TGCGCCAGCAGTCAACCGGACAGGGCGTCCTACGAGCAGTACTTC. Protein sequence: CASSQPDRASYEQYF. The chain joins TRBV4-1 to TRBJ2-5; 8 bases map to TRBD1. Matching the DNA end better, TRBJ2-7 makes the J call doubtful. The CDR3 consists of 15 residues. CDR1 and CDR2 (germline): MGHRA, YSYEKL.

The chain uses TRBV19 and TRBJ2-3, with D possibly matching TRBD2 (5 bases). Between the trimmed V and J ends, which lost 7 bases and 3 bases, there was a span of 8 bases. The CDR3 has 12 amino acids. Germline values: CDR1 LNHDA, CDR2 SQIVND (reference sequence). The CDR3, as DNA: TGTGCCAGTAAACGAGGGACAGATACGCAGTATTTT. This codes for CASKRGTDTQYF.

The genes are TRBV27 and TRBJ1-2, with D possibly matching TRBD1 (5 bases). V shed 10 bases and J shed 0 bases, with 18 bases lying between them. The CDR3 covers 15 residues. The germline CDR1 and CDR2 sequences are MNHEY and SMNVEV (reference sequence). In DNA, the CDR3 is TGTGCCACTTGGGAGGGGACCCGGGCTAACTATGGCTACACCTTC. It translates to CATWEGTRANYGYTF.

This sequence joins TRBV5-4 and TRBJ2-1; D is perhaps TRBD1 or TRBD2 (5 bases each). Per germline, CDR1 SGHNT and CDR2 YYREEE (reference sequence). Deletions cut 1 base from V and 2 bases from J, with 10 bases between. CDR3 size: 15 residues. In DNA, the CDR3 is TGTGCCAGCAGCTTGTCCGGGGCGACCTACAATGAGCAGTTCTTC. This codes for CASSLSGATYNEQFF.

The chain employs TRBV4-1 and TRBJ1-5, with 7 nucleotides matching TRBD1. The CDR3 is 17 residues long. CDR1 and CDR2 (germline): MGHRA, YSYEKL. V gave up 0 bases and J gave up 3 bases; unmatched junction bases: 8. CDR3 bases: TGCGCCAGCAGCCAAGACCGACAGGGACTCTACAATCAGCCCCAGCATTTT. This translates into CASSQDRQGLYNQPQHF.

The V call is TRBV19, the J call TRBJ2-2, with 7 bases that match TRBD2. J gave up 6 bases and V 3 bases, and 4 bases lay outside the gene matches. The CDR3 runs to 14 residues. The germline V gene has CDR1 LNHDA and CDR2 SQIVND (reference sequence). The DNA for the CDR3 is TGTGCCAGTAGTATTGGTCTAGCGGCCGGGGAGCTGTTTTTT. Translating gives CASSIGLAAGELFF.